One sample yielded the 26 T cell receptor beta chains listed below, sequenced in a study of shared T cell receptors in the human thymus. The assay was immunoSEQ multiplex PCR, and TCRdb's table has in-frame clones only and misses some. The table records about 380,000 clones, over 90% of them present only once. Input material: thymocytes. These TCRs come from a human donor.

CDR3 DNA: TGTGCCAGCAGCGTAGGGGTGTCCAAGGACAGGAAACACCAAGAGACCCAGTACTTC. Its translation: CASSVGVSKDRKHQETQYF. The chain employs TRBV9 and TRBJ2-5; TRBD1 matches 7 bases. V was clipped by 0 bases and J by 0 bases; unmatched bases: 14. The length of the CDR3 is 19 residues. Germline CDR1 is SGDLS and CDR2 is YYNGEE.

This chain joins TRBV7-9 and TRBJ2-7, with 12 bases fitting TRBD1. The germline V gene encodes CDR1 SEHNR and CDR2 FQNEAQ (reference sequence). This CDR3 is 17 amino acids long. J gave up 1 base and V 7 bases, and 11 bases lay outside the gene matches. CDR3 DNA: TGTGCCAGCAAAACCGGGACAGGGGGCCAGCCATCCTACGAGCAGTACTTC. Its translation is CASKTGTGGQPSYEQYF.

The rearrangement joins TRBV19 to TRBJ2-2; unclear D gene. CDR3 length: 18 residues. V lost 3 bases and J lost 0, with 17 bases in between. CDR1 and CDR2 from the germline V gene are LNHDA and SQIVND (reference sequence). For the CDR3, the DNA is TGTGCCAGTAGTATGGGTTCTCGAGGCCACGCGAACACCGGGGAGCTGTTTTTT. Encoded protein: CASSMGSRGHANTGELFF.

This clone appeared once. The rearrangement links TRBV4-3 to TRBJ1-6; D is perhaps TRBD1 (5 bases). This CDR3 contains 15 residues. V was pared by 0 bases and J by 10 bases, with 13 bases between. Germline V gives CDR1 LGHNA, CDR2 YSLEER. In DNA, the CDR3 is TGCGCCAGCAGCCAAGATGGGGGGTATTACTCACCCCTCCACTTT. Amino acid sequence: CASSQDGGYYSPLHF.

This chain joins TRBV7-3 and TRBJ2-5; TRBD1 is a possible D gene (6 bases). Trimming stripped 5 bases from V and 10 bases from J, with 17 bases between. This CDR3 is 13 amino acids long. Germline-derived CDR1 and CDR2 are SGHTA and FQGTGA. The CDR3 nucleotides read TGTGCCAGCAGCCCCCAATTACAGGGATACCAGTACTTC. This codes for CASSPQLQGYQYF.

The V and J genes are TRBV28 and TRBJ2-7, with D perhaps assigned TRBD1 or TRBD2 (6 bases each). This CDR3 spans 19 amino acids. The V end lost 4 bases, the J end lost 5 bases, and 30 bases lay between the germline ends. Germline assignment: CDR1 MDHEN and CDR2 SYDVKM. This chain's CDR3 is CASSSIWGGPQGNRNEQYF. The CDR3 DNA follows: TGTGCCAGCAGTTCAATATGGGGAGGCCCGCAGGGGAATAGAAACGAGCAGTACTTC.

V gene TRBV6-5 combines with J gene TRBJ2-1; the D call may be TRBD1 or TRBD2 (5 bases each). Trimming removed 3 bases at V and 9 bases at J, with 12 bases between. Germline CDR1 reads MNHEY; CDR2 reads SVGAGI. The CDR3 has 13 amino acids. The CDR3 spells CASSYYGAGEQFF. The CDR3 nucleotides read TGTGCCAGCAGTTATTATGGGGCGGGTGAGCAGTTCTTC.

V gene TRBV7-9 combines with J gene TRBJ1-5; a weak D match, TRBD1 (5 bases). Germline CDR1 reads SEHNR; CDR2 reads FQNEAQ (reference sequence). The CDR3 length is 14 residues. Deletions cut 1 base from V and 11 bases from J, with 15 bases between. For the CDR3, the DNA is TGTGCCAGCAGCTTAGGCCGGGGAATGGGGGCCCAGCATTTT. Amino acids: CASSLGRGMGAQHF. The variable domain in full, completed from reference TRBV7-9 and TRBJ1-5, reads DTGVSQNPRHKITKRGQNVTFRCDPISEHNRLYWYRQTLGQGPEFLTYFQNEAQLEKSRLLSDRFSAERPKGSFSTLEIQRTEQGDSAMYLCASSLGRGMGAQHFGDGTRLSIL.

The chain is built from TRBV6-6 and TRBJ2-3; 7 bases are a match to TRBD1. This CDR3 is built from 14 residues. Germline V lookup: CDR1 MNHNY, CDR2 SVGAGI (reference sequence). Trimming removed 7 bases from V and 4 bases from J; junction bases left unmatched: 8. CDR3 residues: CASMNRGRPDTQYF. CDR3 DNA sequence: TGTGCCAGCATGAACAGGGGTCGCCCAGATACGCAGTATTTT.

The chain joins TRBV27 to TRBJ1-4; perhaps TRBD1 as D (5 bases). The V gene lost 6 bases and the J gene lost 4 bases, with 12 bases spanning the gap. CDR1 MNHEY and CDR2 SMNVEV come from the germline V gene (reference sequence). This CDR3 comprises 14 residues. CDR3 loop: CASRQIDSNEKLFF. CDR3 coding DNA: TGTGCCAGCAGACAAATAGACAGTAATGAAAAACTGTTTTTT. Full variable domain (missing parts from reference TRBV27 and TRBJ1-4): EAQVTQNPRYLITVTGKKLTVTCSQNMNHEYMSWYRQDPGLGLRQIYYSMNVEVTDKGDVPEGYKVSRKEKRNFPLILESPSPNQTSLYFCASRQIDSNEKLFFGSGTQLSVL.

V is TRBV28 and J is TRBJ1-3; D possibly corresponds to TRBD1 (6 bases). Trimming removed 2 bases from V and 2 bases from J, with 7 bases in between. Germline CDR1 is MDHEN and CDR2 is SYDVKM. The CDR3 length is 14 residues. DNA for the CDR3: TGTGCCAGCAGTTTAGCAGGGGCTGGAAACACCATATATTTT. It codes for CASSLAGAGNTIYF.

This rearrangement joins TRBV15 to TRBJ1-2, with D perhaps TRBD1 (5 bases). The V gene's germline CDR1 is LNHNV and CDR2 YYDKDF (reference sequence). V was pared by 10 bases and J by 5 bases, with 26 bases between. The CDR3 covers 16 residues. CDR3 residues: CAIPAVATGGAYGYTF. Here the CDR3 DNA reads TGTGCCATTCCCGCGGTAGCTACAGGCGGAGCATATGGCTACACCTTC.

The CDR3 DNA reads TGTGCCAGCAGTGACTCGGCTAGCGCCAATGAGCAGTTCTTC. Its translation: CASSDSASANEQFF. J is TRBJ2-1 and V is TRBV6-4; tentative D call: TRBD2 (6 bases). CDR3 length: 14 residues. Deletions cut 0 bases from V and 6 bases from J, with 9 bases between. CDR1 MRHNA and CDR2 SNTAGT come from the germline V gene.

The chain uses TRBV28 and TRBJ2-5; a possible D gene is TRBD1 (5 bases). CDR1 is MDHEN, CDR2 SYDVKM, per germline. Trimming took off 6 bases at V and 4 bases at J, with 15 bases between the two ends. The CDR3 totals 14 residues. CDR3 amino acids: CASRIPDRGETQYF. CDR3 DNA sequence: TGTGCCAGCAGGATCCCCGATAGGGGAGAGACCCAGTACTTC.

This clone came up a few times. The CDR3 loop is CASRLAGANTGELFF. The CDR3 DNA sequence: TGTGCCAGCAGACTAGCGGGAGCGAACACCGGGGAGCTGTTTTTT. This chain uses TRBV2 with TRBJ2-2; 11 positions match TRBD2. Germline V gene data show CDR1 as SNHLY and CDR2 as FYNNEI. Trimming removed 6 bases from V and 0 bases from J; junction bases left unmatched: 0. CDR3 length: 15 residues.

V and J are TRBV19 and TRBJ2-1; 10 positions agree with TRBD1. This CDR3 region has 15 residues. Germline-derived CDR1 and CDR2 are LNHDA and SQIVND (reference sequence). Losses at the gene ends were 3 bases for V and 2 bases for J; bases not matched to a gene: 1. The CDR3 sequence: CASSMTGGPYNEQFF. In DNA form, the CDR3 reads TGTGCCAGTAGTATGACAGGGGGCCCCTACAATGAGCAGTTCTTC.

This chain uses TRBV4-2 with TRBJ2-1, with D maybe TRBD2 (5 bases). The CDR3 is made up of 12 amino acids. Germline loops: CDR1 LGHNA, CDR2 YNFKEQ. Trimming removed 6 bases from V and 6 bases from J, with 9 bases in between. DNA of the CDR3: TGTGCCAGCAGGCAGCGGTCCAATGAGCAGTTCTTC. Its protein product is CASRQRSNEQFF.

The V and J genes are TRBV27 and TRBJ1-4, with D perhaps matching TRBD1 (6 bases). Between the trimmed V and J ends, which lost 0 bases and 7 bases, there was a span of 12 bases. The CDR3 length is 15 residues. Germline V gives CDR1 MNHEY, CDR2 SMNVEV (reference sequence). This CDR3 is CASSLSGGIGEKLFF. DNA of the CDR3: TGTGCCAGCAGTTTATCGGGGGGCATAGGTGAAAAACTGTTTTTT.

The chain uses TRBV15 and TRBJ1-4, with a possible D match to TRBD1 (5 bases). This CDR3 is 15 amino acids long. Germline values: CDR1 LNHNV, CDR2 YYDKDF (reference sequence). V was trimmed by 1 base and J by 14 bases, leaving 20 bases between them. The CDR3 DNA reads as TGTGCCACCAGCAGAGTCATACACCGTCGAAGGGACCTGTTTTTT. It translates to CATSRVIHRRRDLFF. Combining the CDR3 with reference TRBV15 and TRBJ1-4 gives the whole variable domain DAMVIQNPRYQVTQFGKPVTLSCSQTLNHNVMYWYQQKSSQAPKLLFHYYDKDFNNEADTPDNFQSRRPNTSFCFLDIRSPGLGDTAMYLCATSRVIHRRRDLFFGSGTQLSVL.

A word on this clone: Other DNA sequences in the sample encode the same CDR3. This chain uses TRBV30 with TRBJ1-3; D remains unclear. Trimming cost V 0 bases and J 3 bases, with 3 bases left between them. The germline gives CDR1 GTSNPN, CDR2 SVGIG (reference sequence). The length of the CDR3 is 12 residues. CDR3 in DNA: TGTGCCTGGAGTGTAAGTGGAAACACCATATATTTT. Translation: CAWSVSGNTIYF.

The CDR3 protein is CASSLGPRKVNEQFF. DNA of the CDR3: TGTGCCAGCAGCTTGGGTCCGCGGAAGGTGAATGAGCAGTTCTTC. V and J are TRBV5-8 and TRBJ2-1; D ambiguous. The V end lost 0 bases, the J end lost 7 bases, and 14 bases lay between the germline ends. Germline V gene data show CDR1 as SGHTS and CDR2 as YDEGEE. CDR3 length: 15 amino acids.

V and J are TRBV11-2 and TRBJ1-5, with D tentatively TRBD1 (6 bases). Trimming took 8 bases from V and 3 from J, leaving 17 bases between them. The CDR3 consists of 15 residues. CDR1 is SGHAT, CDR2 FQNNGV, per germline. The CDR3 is CASSGGRVNNQPQHF. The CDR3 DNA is TGTGCCAGCTCCGGGGGGCGCGTCAACAATCAGCCCCAGCATTTT.

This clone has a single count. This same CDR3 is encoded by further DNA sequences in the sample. CDR3 in amino acids: CASSPSSYEQYF. The CDR3 region has the DNA TGTGCCAGCAGTCCCAGCTCCTACGAGCAGTACTTC. The chain couples TRBV28 to TRBJ2-7; no definite D call. Trimming left V 5 bases short and J 0 bases short, with 5 bases between. Germline V gene sequence: CDR1 MDHEN, CDR2 SYDVKM. CDR3 size: 12 residues.

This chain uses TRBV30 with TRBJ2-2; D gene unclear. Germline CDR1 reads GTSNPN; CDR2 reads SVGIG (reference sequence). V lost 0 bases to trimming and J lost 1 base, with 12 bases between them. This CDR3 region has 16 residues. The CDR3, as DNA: TGTGCCTGGAGTGTACTCCAGATACTGAACACCGGGGAGCTGTTTTTT. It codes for CAWSVLQILNTGELFF.

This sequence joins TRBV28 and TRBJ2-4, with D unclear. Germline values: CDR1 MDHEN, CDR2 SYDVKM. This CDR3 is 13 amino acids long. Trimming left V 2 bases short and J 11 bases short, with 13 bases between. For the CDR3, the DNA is TGTGCCAGCAGTTTACGACCGGGTTACCTTCAGTACTTC. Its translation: CASSLRPGYLQYF.

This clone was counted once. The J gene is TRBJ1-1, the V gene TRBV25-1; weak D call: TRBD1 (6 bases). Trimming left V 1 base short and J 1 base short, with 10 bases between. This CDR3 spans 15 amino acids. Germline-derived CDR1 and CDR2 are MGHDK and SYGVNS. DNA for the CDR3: TGTGCCAGCAGTGAATCCAGGGGCAGGAACACTGAAGCTTTCTTT. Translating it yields CASSESRGRNTEAFF. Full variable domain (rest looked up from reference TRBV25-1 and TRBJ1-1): EADIYQTPRYLVIGTGKKITLECSQTMGHDKMYWYQQDPGMELHLIHYSYGVNSTEKGDLSSESTVSRIRTEHFPLTLESARPSHTSQYLCASSESRGRNTEAFFGQGTRLTVV.